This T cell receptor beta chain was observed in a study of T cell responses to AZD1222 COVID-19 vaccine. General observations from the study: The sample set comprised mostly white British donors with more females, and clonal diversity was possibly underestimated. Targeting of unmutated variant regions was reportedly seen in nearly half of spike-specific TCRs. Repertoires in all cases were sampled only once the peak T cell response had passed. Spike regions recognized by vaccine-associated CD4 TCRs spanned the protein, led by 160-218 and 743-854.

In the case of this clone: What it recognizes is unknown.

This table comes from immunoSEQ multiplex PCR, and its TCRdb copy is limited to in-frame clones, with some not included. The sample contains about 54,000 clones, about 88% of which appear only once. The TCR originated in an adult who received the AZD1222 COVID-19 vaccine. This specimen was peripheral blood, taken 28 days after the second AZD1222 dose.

CDR3 sequence reads: CASSTSTDTQYF. CDR3 DNA sequence: TGTGCCAGTAGTACCTCCACAGATACGCAGTATTTT. The chain joins TRBV19 to TRBJ2-3, with unresolved D. Trimming cost V 4 bases and J 2 bases, with 4 bases left between them. The CDR3 has 12 residues. CDR1 and CDR2 (germline): LNHDA, SQIVND (reference sequence).